Following are 28 T cell receptor beta chains from one sample sequenced in a study of blood T cell repertoires in COVID-19. Clones were read by immunoSEQ multiplex PCR, and TCRdb kept only the in-frame ones, dropping some. This table holds under 400,000 clones, 65% to 90% found once. The sequenced material came from PBMCs or T cells enriched from blood (not recorded which). The source is a woman aged 40 to 50 with acute COVID-19.

This clone was counted only a few times. The chain combines TRBV19 with TRBJ2-7; D is possibly TRBD2 (5 bases). The CDR3 covers 16 residues. The ends were cut back, 8 bases at V and 1 base at J, with 21 bases in the middle. Germline loops: CDR1 LNHDA, CDR2 SQIVND (reference sequence). The CDR3 loop reads CASSLRSGFASYEQYF. DNA for the CDR3: TGTGCCAGTTCCCTACGGAGCGGATTCGCTTCCTACGAGCAGTACTTC.

The chain combines TRBV6-6 with TRBJ1-2; 7 bases agree with TRBD1. Trimming took 5 bases from V and 4 from J; bases not matched to a gene: 10. Per germline, CDR1 MNHNY and CDR2 SVGAGI (reference sequence). The CDR3 contains 15 residues. The CDR3 is CASSANPGGVYGYTF. The CDR3 DNA follows: TGTGCCAGCAGTGCTAATCCAGGGGGTGTCTATGGCTACACCTTC.

This clone was recorded many times. The genes are TRBV2 and TRBJ2-3; 11 bases align to TRBD2. V lost 6 bases and J lost 7; bases outside the gene matches: 18. CDR3 length: 18 amino acids. Germline V lookup: CDR1 SNHLY, CDR2 FYNNEI. For the CDR3, the DNA is TGTGCCAGCAGCCCGAGTTACCTTACTAGCGGGAGTCGGAATACGCAGTATTTT. This translates into CASSPSYLTSGSRNTQYF.

The rearrangement joins TRBV5-4 to TRBJ1-2; no reliable D call. Per germline, CDR1 SGHNT and CDR2 YYREEE (reference sequence). The CDR3 spans 14 residues. V dropped 3 bases and J dropped 3 bases, with 12 bases sitting between them. The CDR3 loop is CASSWVDSDYGYTF. CDR3 nucleotides: TGTGCCAGCAGCTGGGTGGACTCGGACTATGGCTACACCTTC.

The CDR3 DNA reads TGTGCCAGCAGCTTAGACATGCCGAGCTCCTACGAGCAGTACTTC. This codes for CASSLDMPSSYEQYF. The chain couples TRBV11-2 to TRBJ2-7; D remains unclear. V lost 0 bases to trimming and J lost 0 bases, with 9 bases between them. The CDR3 consists of 15 residues. The germline V gene has CDR1 SGHAT and CDR2 FQNNGV.

The CDR3 nucleotides are TGTGCCATCAGGGGCGGGACAACTAATGAAAAACTGTTTTTT. Translated, it gives CAIRGGTTNEKLFF. This chain connects TRBV10-3 to TRBJ1-4, with D unclear. The V end lost 6 bases, the J end lost 0 bases, and 8 bases lay between the germline ends. Germline assignment: CDR1 ENHRY and CDR2 SYGVKD. The CDR3 length is 14 residues.

For this clone: One end of the junction fails to match germline, which may point to a read error. The chain's CDR3 is CAPRAGRNDEQFF. The CDR3 DNA follows: TGTGCCCCCAGGGCAGGGAGGAACGATGAGCAGTTCTTC. The V and J genes are TRBV24-1 and TRBJ2-1, with D maybe TRBD2 (6 bases). Germline V gives CDR1 KGHDR, CDR2 SFDVKD. This CDR3 spans 13 amino acids.

The V gene is TRBV18, the J gene TRBJ1-6, with TRBD1 matching 12 bases. The CDR3 runs 18 residues. V was clipped by 2 bases and J by 6 bases; unmatched bases: 8. Germline-derived CDR1 and CDR2 are KGHSH and LQKENI. The CDR3 nucleotides are TGTGCCAGCTCACCAGCCGGGACAGGGGGCTTCAGTAATTCACCCCTCCACTTT. Encoded protein: CASSPAGTGGFSNSPLHF.

This clone was recorded only once. CDR3 amino acids: CASSLLRPGGTDTQYF. DNA of the CDR3: TGTGCCAGCAGTTTGCTACGGCCGGGGGGCACAGATACGCAGTATTTT. This chain connects TRBV28 to TRBJ2-3, with TRBD2 as a possible D gene (6 bases). V lost 3 bases and J lost 1, with 14 bases in between. The CDR3 totals 16 residues. Germline V CDR1 and CDR2: MDHEN, SYDVKM.

As DNA, the CDR3 is TGTGCCAGCAAAATCCAGGGGGCACTCAGTGAGCAGTTCTTC. Amino acid sequence: CASKIQGALSEQFF. The chain combines TRBV5-8 with TRBJ2-1; 8 nucleotides match TRBD1. V was clipped by 6 bases and J by 9 bases; unmatched bases: 11. The CDR3 is made up of 14 amino acids. The germline V gene has CDR1 SGHTS and CDR2 YDEGEE.

This clone was counted once. V is TRBV28 and J is TRBJ2-3; D is perhaps TRBD1 (6 bases). The CDR3 sequence is 16 residues long. V lost 2 bases and J lost 1, with 13 bases in between. Germline V lookup: CDR1 MDHEN, CDR2 SYDVKM. Here the CDR3 DNA reads TGTGCCAGCAGTTTACTGGGGGCTGTGGGCACAGATACGCAGTATTTT. Its translation: CASSLLGAVGTDTQYF. The full variable domain, with the rest looked up from reference TRBV28 and TRBJ2-3, is DVKVTQSSRYLVKRTGEKVFLECVQDMDHENMFWYRQDPGLGLRLIYFSYDVKMKEKGDIPEGYSVSREKKERFSLILESASTNQTSMYLCASSLLGAVGTDTQYFGPGTRLTVL.

CDR3 DNA: TGTGCCAGCAGAAACTTCGGACAGGGTGGCTTCTACGAGCAGTACTTC. It codes for CASRNFGQGGFYEQYF. V and J are TRBV5-5 and TRBJ2-7, with TRBD1 matching over 8 bases. Germline loops: CDR1 SGHKS, CDR2 YYEKEE (reference sequence). Trimming removed 5 bases from V and 3 bases from J; junction bases left unmatched: 13. The CDR3 loop spans 16 amino acids. The entire variable domain, with the rest obtained from reference TRBV5-5 and TRBJ2-7, is as follows: DAGVTQSPTHLIKTRGQQVTLRCSPISGHKSVSWYQQVLGQGPQFIFQYYEKEERGRGNFPDRFSARQFPNYSSELNVNALLLGDSALYLCASRNFGQGGFYEQYFGPGTRLTVT.

This chain links TRBV5-4 with TRBJ1-4; possible D gene TRBD1, 5 bases. The CDR3 has 17 amino acids. V gave up 1 base and J gave up 3 bases, with 16 bases separating them. CDR1 is SGHNT and CDR2 is YYREEE in the germline V gene (reference sequence). The CDR3 reads CASSLFGRTSSNEKLFF. In nucleotides, the CDR3 is TGTGCCAGCAGCTTGTTCGGTAGGACATCCTCTAATGAAAAACTGTTTTTT.

The chain uses TRBV6-5 and TRBJ2-1; D gene unclear. CDR1 is MNHEY and CDR2 is SVGAGI in the germline V gene. Trimming left V 1 base short and J 5 bases short, with 6 bases between. The CDR3 is 13 amino acids. The DNA of the CDR3 is TGTGCCAGCAGTTACTTGAGGAACAATGAGCAGTTCTTC. This encodes CASSYLRNNEQFF.

This clone showed up just a few times. This chain links TRBV5-6 with TRBJ2-7; TRBD2 agrees at 7 bases. Germline assignment: CDR1 SGHDT and CDR2 YYEEEE. J lost 0 bases, V lost 4 bases, and 7 bases had no gene match. The CDR3 length is 15 residues. The CDR3 spells CASSTLAAHSYEQYF. In DNA form, the CDR3 reads TGTGCCAGCAGCACCCTAGCGGCTCACTCCTACGAGCAGTACTTC. Using reference TRBV5-6 and TRBJ2-7 for the parts outside the CDR3, the full variable domain is DAGVTQSPTHLIKTRGQQVTLRCSPKSGHDTVSWYQQALGQGPQFIFQYYEEEERQRGNFPDRFSGHQFPNYSSELNVNALLLGDSALYLCASSTLAAHSYEQYFGPGTRLTVT.

The rearrangement links TRBV7-2 to TRBJ2-7, with TRBD1 matching 9 bases. The CDR3 has 15 residues. After removal of 5 bases from V and 6 bases from J, the junction contained 11 bases not matched to a gene. Looked up from germline, CDR1 is SGHTA and CDR2 is FQGNSA. The CDR3 spells CASSPLTGGYGEQYF. Here the CDR3 DNA reads TGTGCCAGCAGCCCCCTGACAGGGGGGTACGGCGAGCAGTACTTC.

The V gene is TRBV5-1, the J gene TRBJ2-6, with D perhaps TRBD2 (5 bases). Trimming removed 4 bases from V and 1 base from J, with 6 bases in between. This CDR3 region has 14 residues. From germline, CDR1 is SGHRS and CDR2 YFSETQ. The CDR3 sequence is CASSEGSGANVLTF. CDR3 nucleotide sequence: TGCGCCAGCAGCGAGGGATCTGGGGCCAACGTCCTGACTTTC.

This clone was counted between two and nine times. The chain employs TRBV7-6 and TRBJ2-3; 14 nucleotides align to TRBD2. V trimming: 5 bases; J trimming: 3 bases; junction bases outside the gene matches: 4. The CDR3 loop spans 16 amino acids. Germline V gene lookup returns CDR1 SGHVS and CDR2 FNYEAQ. CDR3 protein: CASSHGTSGSTDTQYF. DNA of the CDR3: TGTGCCAGCAGCCACGGGACTAGCGGGAGTACAGATACGCAGTATTTT.

Comments on this clone: Within the sample, other DNA sequences also encode this same CDR3. V usage is TRBV2 and J usage is TRBJ1-1; D perhaps matches TRBD1 (6 bases). Germline V gives CDR1 SNHLY, CDR2 FYNNEI. This CDR3 has 13 residues. V shed 6 bases and J shed 1 base, with 9 bases lying between them. DNA for the CDR3: TGTGCCAGCAGGATACAGGGGAACACTGAAGCTTTCTTT. Its protein product is CASRIQGNTEAFF. Together with reference TRBV2 and TRBJ1-1, the CDR3 gives the full variable domain: EPEVTQTPSHQVTQMGQEVILRCVPISNHLYFYWYRQILGQKVEFLVSFYNNEISEKSEIFDDQFSVERPDGSNFTLKIRSTKLEDSAMYFCASRIQGNTEAFFGQGTRLTVV.

The chain recombines TRBV29-1 with TRBJ2-2; 11 bases are shared with TRBD2. CDR3 size: 16 residues. Germline V gene data show CDR1 as SQVTM and CDR2 as ANQGSEA. The V and J ends lost 6 bases and 2 bases, in that order; junction bases with no gene match: 8. The CDR3 is CSVPGTSGTNTGELFF. As DNA, the CDR3 is TGCAGCGTACCCGGGACTAGCGGTACTAACACCGGGGAGCTGTTTTTT.

The rearrangement joins TRBV2 to TRBJ2-1; 8 nucleotides match TRBD1. The length of the CDR3 is 16 residues. V lost 5 bases, J lost 3 bases, and 9 bases stayed unmatched. The germline V gene has CDR1 SNHLY and CDR2 FYNNEI. As DNA, the CDR3 is TGTGCCAGCAGTAGGACAGGGAAGACCAACTACAATGAGCAGTTCTTC. Translating it yields CASSRTGKTNYNEQFF.

V usage is TRBV19 and J usage is TRBJ1-4; D may be TRBD1 (5 bases). V lost 7 bases, J lost 3 bases, and 12 bases lay in between. There are 14 residues in the CDR3. Germline assignment: CDR1 LNHDA and CDR2 SQIVND (reference sequence). CDR3 sequence (DNA): TGTGCCAGTACCAATCAGGGATCTAATGAAAAACTGTTTTTT. This sequence encodes CASTNQGSNEKLFF. Filled out from reference TRBV19 and TRBJ1-4, the complete variable domain reads DGGITQSPKYLFRKEGQNVTLSCEQNLNHDAMYWYRQDPGQGLRLIYYSQIVNDFQKGDIAEGYSVSREKKESFPLTVTSAQKNPTAFYLCASTNQGSNEKLFFGSGTQLSVL.

V gene TRBV19 combines with J gene TRBJ2-2; 10 nucleotides line up with TRBD1. Looked up from germline, CDR1 is LNHDA and CDR2 is SQIVND (reference sequence). The V gene end was trimmed by 6 bases and the J gene end by 6 bases; junction bases not matched to a gene: 7. CDR3 length: 15 residues. CDR3 nucleotides: TGTGCCAGTAGACCGGGACAGGGGCCCGCCGGGGAGCTGTTTTTT. Translating gives CASRPGQGPAGELFF.

Written as DNA, the CDR3 is TGTGCCAGCAGCCAAGTAGCGGGGGGGCCCCTCCACTTT. It codes for CASSQVAGGPLHF. The rearrangement uses TRBV14 and TRBJ1-6; a possible D gene is TRBD1 (5 bases). V lost 1 base and J 13 bases, leaving 11 bases between the germline ends. There are 13 residues in the CDR3. CDR1 is SGHDN, CDR2 FVKESK, per germline.

The chain has TRBV9 and TRBJ2-1; 7 nucleotides match TRBD1. Germline assignment: CDR1 SGDLS and CDR2 YYNGEE. The J segment lost 6 bases and the V segment lost 0 bases, leaving 6 bases of the junction unmatched. CDR3 length: 15 amino acids. The CDR3: CASSVGQGTSNEQFF. The CDR3 DNA sequence: TGTGCCAGCAGCGTAGGACAGGGTACGAGCAATGAGCAGTTCTTC.

CDR3 protein: CASSLGQKGDTDTQYF. The CDR3 nucleotides are TGTGCCAGCAGCTTGGGACAGAAAGGCGACACAGATACGCAGTATTTT. J is TRBJ2-3 and V is TRBV5-4; the D gene is possibly TRBD1 (5 bases). Germline CDR1 is SGHNT and CDR2 is YYREEE (reference sequence). This CDR3 region has 16 residues. The ends were cut back, 0 bases at V and 2 bases at J, with 13 bases in the middle.

The rearrangement links TRBV7-2 to TRBJ2-2; 8 bases fit TRBD2. J gave up 2 bases and V 2 bases, and 10 bases lay outside the gene matches. The germline CDR1 and CDR2 sequences are SGHTA and FQGNSA. The CDR3 has 18 residues. Here the CDR3 DNA reads TGTGCCAGCAGCTTAAAGGGCGGCGGACTAGCCAACACCGGGGAGCTGTTTTTT. It codes for CASSLKGGGLANTGELFF. Using reference TRBV7-2 and TRBJ2-2 for the parts outside the CDR3, the full variable domain is GAGVSQSPSNKVTEKGKDVELRCDPISGHTALYWYRQSLGQGLEFLIYFQGNSAPDKSGLPSDRFSAERTGGSVSTLTIQRTQQEDSAVYLCASSLKGGGLANTGELFFGEGSRLTVL.

This clone was counted a single time. The V call is TRBV12-3 or TRBV12-4, the J call TRBJ2-7, with D possibly TRBD1 on 5 matching bases. This CDR3 contains 13 residues. The germline V and J ends were trimmed by 6 bases and 4 bases, with 13 bases remaining between them. This CDR3 reads CASSSNQGYEQYF. The CDR3, as DNA: TGTGCCAGCAGCTCGAACCAGGGATACGAGCAGTACTTC.